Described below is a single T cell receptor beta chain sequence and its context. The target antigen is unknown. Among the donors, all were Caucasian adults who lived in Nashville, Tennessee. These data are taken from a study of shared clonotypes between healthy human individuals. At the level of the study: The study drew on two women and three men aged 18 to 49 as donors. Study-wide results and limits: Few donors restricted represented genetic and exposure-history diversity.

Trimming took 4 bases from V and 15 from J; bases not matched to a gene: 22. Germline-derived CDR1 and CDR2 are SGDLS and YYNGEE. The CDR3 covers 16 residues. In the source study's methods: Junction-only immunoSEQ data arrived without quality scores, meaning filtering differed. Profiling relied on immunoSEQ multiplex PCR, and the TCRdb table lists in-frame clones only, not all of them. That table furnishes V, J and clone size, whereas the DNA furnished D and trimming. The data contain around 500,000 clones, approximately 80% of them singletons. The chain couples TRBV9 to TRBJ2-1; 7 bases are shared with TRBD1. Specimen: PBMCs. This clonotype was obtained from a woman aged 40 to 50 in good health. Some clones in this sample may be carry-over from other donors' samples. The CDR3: CASSSQTGTVGRLRFF. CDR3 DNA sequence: TGTGCCAGCAGCTCTCAGACCGGGACAGTGGGCCGCTTAAGGTTCTTC.